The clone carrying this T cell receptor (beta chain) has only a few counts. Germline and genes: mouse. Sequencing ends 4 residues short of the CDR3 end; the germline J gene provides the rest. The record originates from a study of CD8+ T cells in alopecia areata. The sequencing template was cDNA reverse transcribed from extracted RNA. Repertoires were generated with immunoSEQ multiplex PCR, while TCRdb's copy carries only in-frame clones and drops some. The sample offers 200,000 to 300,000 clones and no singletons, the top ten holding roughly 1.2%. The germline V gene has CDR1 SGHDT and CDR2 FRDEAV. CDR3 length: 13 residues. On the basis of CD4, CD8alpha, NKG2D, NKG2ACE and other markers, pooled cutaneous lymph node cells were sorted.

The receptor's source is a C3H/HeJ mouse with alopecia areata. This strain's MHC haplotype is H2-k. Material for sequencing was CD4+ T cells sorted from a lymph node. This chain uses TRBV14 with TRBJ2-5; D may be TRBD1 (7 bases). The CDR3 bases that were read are TGTGCCAGCAGGTGGGGGACAGAAGAC. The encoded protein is CASRWGTED. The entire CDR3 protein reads CASRWGTEDTQYF.